The 31 T cell receptor beta chains listed next were all sequenced from one sample in a study of T cell responses to AZD1222 COVID-19 vaccine. Using immunoSEQ multiplex PCR, the repertoire was profiled, and TCRdb retains in-frame clones only, with some absent. The repertoire holds over 45,000 clones, with around 90% as singletons. The starting material was peripheral blood, obtained on day 0 of AZD1222 vaccination. These receptors originate from an adult in good health.

This clone came up a few times. The chain carries TRBV5-4 and TRBJ1-2; D remains ambiguous. Germline values: CDR1 SGHNT, CDR2 YYREEE (reference sequence). Trimming stripped 1 base from V and 10 bases from J, with 14 bases between. This CDR3 is 13 amino acids long. CDR3 nucleotides: TGTGCCAGCAGCTTGTTAGGTCAGAACCTCTACACCTTC. It translates to CASSLLGQNLYTF.

The chain uses TRBV10-3 and TRBJ1-5; D might be TRBD1 (5 bases). Looked up from germline, CDR1 is ENHRY and CDR2 is SYGVKD. Between the trimmed V and J ends, which lost 0 bases and 2 bases, there was a span of 14 bases. The CDR3 runs to 17 residues. The CDR3, as DNA: TGTGCCATCAGTGAGTCGTGGGCAGGGCAGGGCAATCAGCCCCAGCATTTT. It translates to CAISESWAGQGNQPQHF.

V usage is TRBV6-5 and J usage is TRBJ2-7; D not resolved. Deletions cut 6 bases from V and 3 bases from J, with 15 bases between. CDR1 is MNHEY and CDR2 is SVGAGI in the germline V gene. The CDR3 is 14 residues long. The CDR3 DNA reads as TGTGCCAGCAGGACGACTGAAAGCAGCTACGAGCAGTACTTC. Its translation is CASRTTESSYEQYF.

This clone turned up a few times. The rearrangement joins TRBV6-5 to TRBJ2-5; 7 bases align to TRBD2. This CDR3 contains 15 residues. V shed 6 bases and J 5 bases; nucleotides not matched to a gene: 12. Germline V gene lookup returns CDR1 MNHEY and CDR2 SVGAGI. The CDR3 region has the DNA TGTGCCAGCAGATCCGGGGGGAGCGGTTTTGAGACCCAGTACTTC. Translation: CASRSGGSGFETQYF.

The chain combines TRBV28 with TRBJ2-6; D ambiguous. The CDR3 has 15 residues. Germline V gene sequence: CDR1 MDHEN, CDR2 SYDVKM. The germline V and J ends were trimmed by 2 bases and 0 bases, with 5 bases remaining between them. Here the CDR3 DNA reads TGTGCCAGCAGTTTAGGGTACTCTGGGGCCAACGTCCTGACTTTC. Protein product: CASSLGYSGANVLTF.

The chain joins TRBV18 to TRBJ2-3; D uncertain. The CDR3 runs to 13 residues. Trimming pared 0 bases from V and 3 bases from J, leaving 4 bases between. Germline values: CDR1 KGHSH, CDR2 LQKENI. In DNA form, the CDR3 reads TGTGCCAGCTCACCACCCCTGACAGATACGCAGTATTTT. Translation gives CASSPPLTDTQYF.

This chain links TRBV3-1 (or the pseudogene TRBV3-2) with TRBJ1-4, with D uncertain. CDR1 and CDR2 from the germline V gene are LGHDT and YNNKEL (reference sequence). The CDR3 runs 16 residues. The V end lost 1 base, the J end lost 0 bases, and 9 bases lay between the germline ends. The CDR3 here is CASSQGEHSTNEKLFF. The CDR3 DNA reads TGTGCCAGCAGCCAAGGTGAACACTCAACTAATGAAAAACTGTTTTTT.

The genes are TRBV7-9 and TRBJ2-7; TRBD2 agrees at 11 bases. The CDR3 is 15 amino acids. V shed 6 bases and J 2 bases; nucleotides not matched to a gene: 6. From germline, CDR1 is SEHNR and CDR2 FQNEAQ (reference sequence). In DNA form, the CDR3 reads TGTGCCAGCAGTCAACTAGCGGGAGCCACCTACGAGCAGTACTTC. Amino acid sequence: CASSQLAGATYEQYF.

The chain employs TRBV28 and TRBJ1-2, with D tentatively TRBD1 (6 bases). Germline CDR1 and CDR2: MDHEN and SYDVKM. The CDR3 contains 14 residues. Trimming removed 5 bases at V and 7 bases at J, with 17 bases between. The DNA for the CDR3 is TGTGCCAGCAGTGGCGTTGGGGGGCCCTTTGGCTACACCTTC. The encoded protein is CASSGVGGPFGYTF.

The chain joins TRBV7-8 to TRBJ2-2; 10 bases fit TRBD1. V was clipped by 8 bases and J by 3 bases; unmatched bases: 6. CDR3 length: 15 residues. Germline V gene lookup returns CDR1 SGHVS and CDR2 FQNEAQ. The CDR3 sequence is CASEGGQGYTGELFF. CDR3 sequence (DNA): TGTGCCAGCGAAGGGGGACAGGGGTACACCGGGGAGCTGTTTTTT.

V is TRBV5-1 and J is TRBJ2-3, with D possibly being TRBD1 (5 bases). The germline V and J ends were trimmed by 2 bases and 0 bases, with 7 bases remaining between them. CDR1 SGHRS and CDR2 YFSETQ come from the germline V gene. The CDR3 is made up of 14 amino acids. The CDR3: CASSFGASTDTQYF. The CDR3 DNA reads TGCGCCAGCAGCTTTGGGGCTAGCACAGATACGCAGTATTTT.

The chain joins TRBV7-2 to TRBJ2-1; 7 nucleotides line up with TRBD2. J gave up 6 bases and V 0 bases, and 2 bases lay outside the gene matches. CDR3 length: 14 amino acids. Germline V lookup: CDR1 SGHTA, CDR2 FQGNSA. Here the CDR3 reads CASSLAGGTNEQFF. For the CDR3, the DNA is TGTGCCAGCAGCTTAGCGGGAGGGACCAATGAGCAGTTCTTC. The full variable domain, in which reference TRBV7-2 and TRBJ2-1 provide the parts outside the CDR3, is GAGVSQSPSNKVTEKGKDVELRCDPISGHTALYWYRQSLGQGLEFLIYFQGNSAPDKSGLPSDRFSAERTGGSVSTLTIQRTQQEDSAVYLCASSLAGGTNEQFFGPGTRLTVL.

The chain employs TRBV10-3 and TRBJ1-1; 7 positions agree with TRBD1. CDR3 length equals 15 residues. The germline V gene encodes CDR1 ENHRY and CDR2 SYGVKD. Unmatched junction bases numbered 8, after V lost 5 bases and J lost 2 bases. In DNA, the CDR3 is TGTGCCATCAGTTCACGACAGGGTCTCAACACTGAAGCTTTCTTT. Protein sequence: CAISSRQGLNTEAFF.

The chain recombines TRBV5-4 with TRBJ1-2, with D uncertain. This CDR3 contains 15 residues. The V end was cut by 0 bases, the J end by 4 bases, with 13 bases between. Germline V gives CDR1 SGHNT, CDR2 YYREEE (reference sequence). CDR3 bases: TGTGCCAGCAGCTTGGAGGTGTCGTCTGGCTATGGCTACACCTTC. Translated: CASSLEVSSGYGYTF.

This clone is a singleton in its sample. The chain uses TRBV11-2 and TRBJ2-7; 7 bases are a match to TRBD1. Germline trimming cut 3 bases from V and 6 bases from J; bases unmatched to any gene: 17. Germline-derived CDR1 and CDR2 are SGHAT and FQNNGV. The CDR3 has 17 amino acids. CDR3 DNA: TGTGCCAGCAGCTTGGGGAAGGGGGCGACCCCCTACTCCGAGCAGTACTTC. Translating it yields CASSLGKGATPYSEQYF.

V and J are TRBV5-1 and TRBJ1-1, with 7 positions matching TRBD1. The ends lost 5 bases at V and 4 bases at J; junction bases unmatched: 8. The CDR3 has 14 amino acids. Germline CDR1 and CDR2: SGHRS and YFSETQ. DNA of the CDR3: TGCGCCAGCAGATCGCAGGGGGTCAGCACTGAAGCTTTCTTT. It specifies CASRSQGVSTEAFF.

The chain carries TRBV30 and TRBJ1-4, with D tentatively TRBD1 (6 bases). This CDR3 has 14 amino acids. The V gene's germline CDR1 is GTSNPN and CDR2 SVGIG (reference sequence). The germline V and J ends were trimmed by 5 bases and 8 bases, with 18 bases remaining between them. CDR3 protein: CAWGPGGTYEKLFF. DNA for the CDR3: TGTGCCTGGGGGCCCGGGGGCACGTACGAAAAACTGTTTTTT.

The chain carries TRBV14 and TRBJ2-5, with D maybe TRBD2 (7 bases). This CDR3 is 12 amino acids long. Germline values: CDR1 SGHDN, CDR2 FVKESK. The V end was cut by 0 bases, the J end by 12 bases, with 11 bases between. CDR3 region: CASSQDQGREYF. As DNA, the CDR3 is TGTGCCAGCAGCCAAGATCAGGGGAGGGAGTACTTC. Together with reference TRBV14 and TRBJ2-5, the CDR3 gives the full variable domain: EAGVTQFPSHSVIEKGQTVTLRCDPISGHDNLYWYRRVMGKEIKFLLHFVKESKQDESGMPNNRFLAERTGGTYSTLKVQPAELEDSGVYFCASSQDQGREYFGPGTRLLVL.

This clone appeared a few times. V and J are TRBV2 and TRBJ2-7; the match to TRBD2 covers 7 bases. Germline trimming cut 6 bases from V and 0 bases from J; bases unmatched to any gene: 5. Germline CDR1 SNHLY, CDR2 FYNNEI. This CDR3 comprises 14 residues. The CDR3 nucleotides read TGTGCCAGCAGAGAGCGGGACCTCTCCTACGAGCAGTACTTC. Protein: CASRERDLSYEQYF.

The chain employs TRBV2 and TRBJ1-1; 8 bases line up with TRBD1. V lost 5 bases and J lost 0; bases outside the gene matches: 2. Germline CDR1 reads SNHLY; CDR2 reads FYNNEI. The CDR3 has 14 residues. CDR3 nucleotide sequence: TGTGCCAGCAGTAGACAGGGGATGAACACTGAAGCTTTCTTT. It yields the protein CASSRQGMNTEAFF.

The J gene is TRBJ1-1, the V gene TRBV5-4; 8 nucleotides line up with TRBD1. The V gene end was trimmed by 3 bases and the J gene end by 4 bases; junction bases not matched to a gene: 5. The CDR3 totals 14 residues. CDR1 SGHNT and CDR2 YYREEE come from the germline V gene (reference sequence). CDR3 coding DNA: TGTGCCAGCAGCTCGGACAGGGAGGCCACTGAAGCTTTCTTT. Protein: CASSSDREATEAFF.

This clone was detected only once. The chain joins TRBV2 to TRBJ2-7, with 7 bases fitting TRBD1. Trimming at V came to 8 bases and at J to 8 bases, leaving 3 bases not matched to a gene. The CDR3 runs to 10 residues. Germline V lookup: CDR1 SNHLY, CDR2 FYNNEI. CDR3 nucleotide sequence: TGTGCCAGCGAGGGACAGCAGCAGTACTTC. This encodes CASEGQQQYF.

The chain employs TRBV28 and TRBJ1-2, with TRBD1 identical over 7 bases. Trimming removed 4 bases from V and 4 bases from J; junction bases left unmatched: 3. The CDR3 sequence is 13 residues long. Germline CDR1 and CDR2: MDHEN and SYDVKM. The CDR3, as DNA: TGTGCCAGCAGTTCGGACAGGCTCTATGGCTACACCTTC. It is translated as CASSSDRLYGYTF.

The chain joins TRBV19 to TRBJ2-7; the match to TRBD2 covers 9 bases. V lost 7 bases, J lost 0 bases, and 7 bases stayed unmatched. The CDR3 consists of 15 residues. The V gene's germline CDR1 is LNHDA and CDR2 SQIVND (reference sequence). The CDR3 is CASTPSGGSSYEQYF. The CDR3 nucleotides read TGTGCCAGTACCCCAAGCGGGGGGAGCTCCTACGAGCAGTACTTC.

This rearrangement joins TRBV10-1 to TRBJ2-7; D is possibly TRBD2 (6 bases). Germline-derived CDR1 and CDR2 are WNHNN and SYGVQD (reference sequence). The CDR3 sequence is 15 residues long. Trimming removed 6 bases from V and 4 bases from J, with 19 bases in between. DNA for the CDR3: TGCGCCAGCAGCCCCCGGCGGGACCTAATTTACGAGCAGTACTTC. As protein: CASSPRRDLIYEQYF.

The sample holds a few counts of this clone. This chain links TRBV3-1 (or the pseudogene TRBV3-2) with TRBJ1-1; D gene ambiguous. The germline V gene has CDR1 LGHDT and CDR2 YNNKEL (reference sequence). CDR3 length equals 14 residues. The germline V and J ends were trimmed by 1 base and 3 bases, with 9 bases remaining between them. The CDR3 coding sequence is TGTGCCAGCAGCCAAGTTGGCCTCCACACTGAAGCTTTCTTT. The encoded protein is CASSQVGLHTEAFF.

The gene calls are TRBV6-5 and TRBJ2-1, with TRBD2 identical over 15 bases. There are 15 residues in the CDR3. Germline lookup yields CDR1 MNHEY and CDR2 SVGAGI. After removal of 7 bases from V and 7 bases from J, the junction contained 5 bases not matched to a gene. CDR3 loop: CASTVGTSGGNEQFF. CDR3 nucleotides: TGTGCCAGCACAGTCGGGACTAGCGGGGGGAATGAGCAGTTCTTC.

The chain employs TRBV6-1 and TRBJ2-5, with D maybe TRBD1 (5 bases). Looked up from germline, CDR1 is MNHNS and CDR2 is SASEGT. Trimming took off 1 base at V and 5 bases at J, with 17 bases between the two ends. The CDR3 consists of 16 residues. CDR3 protein: CASSEDLGVGPETQYF. CDR3 nucleotide sequence: TGTGCCAGCAGTGAAGATCTAGGGGTCGGGCCGGAGACCCAGTACTTC.

The rearrangement joins TRBV11-2 to TRBJ2-1; 14 bases agree with TRBD2. The CDR3 runs to 14 residues. The J segment lost 10 bases and the V segment lost 5 bases, leaving 4 bases of the junction unmatched. CDR1 SGHAT and CDR2 FQNNGV come from the germline V gene. The CDR3 sequence: CASSHGLAGGEQFF. CDR3 nucleotide sequence: TGTGCCAGCAGCCACGGACTAGCGGGAGGCGAGCAGTTCTTC.

This clone has only one observation. V usage is TRBV19 and J usage is TRBJ1-1; tentative D call: TRBD1 (5 bases). The CDR3 spans 14 residues. Germline V gene data show CDR1 as LNHDA and CDR2 as SQIVND (reference sequence). Trimming stripped 6 bases from V and 5 bases from J, with 16 bases between. For the CDR3, the DNA is TGTGCCAGTAGAACAGGCGCCAGGGAGACTGAAGCTTTCTTT. Translating it yields CASRTGARETEAFF.

The sample holds one count of this clone. The chain recombines TRBV6-5 with TRBJ1-2, with 12 bases fitting TRBD1. This CDR3 spans 14 amino acids. CDR1 and CDR2 from the germline V gene are MNHEY and SVGAGI. V trimming: 6 bases; J trimming: 5 bases; junction bases outside the gene matches: 4. Here the CDR3 DNA reads TGTGCCAGCAGCCTGGGACAGGGGGCTTATGGCTACACCTTC. It yields the protein CASSLGQGAYGYTF.